A single TCR beta chain is shown here with its context. Its antigen is not known. Germline V lookup: CDR1 LNHNV, CDR2 YYDKDF (reference sequence). V was shortened by 1 base and J by 2 bases, with 8 bases between the two germline ends. CDR3 length: 14 residues. The data stem from a study of radiotherapy plus CTLA-4 blockade in lung cancer. Regarding the study as a whole: In blood, tumor-derived TCR clones expanded after radiotherapy plus ipilimumab.

Profiled with immunoSEQ multiplex PCR; TCRdb holds only in-frame clones, not every one. This table has about 84,000 clones, around 72% appearing once. This sample comprised peripheral blood, obtained from a patient treated with radiotherapy plus ipilimumab. This rearrangement joins TRBV15 to TRBJ1-2; TRBD1 might be the D (5 bases). The sequence was obtained from a human donor with non-small cell lung cancer that progressed on radiotherapy plus ipilimumab. The CDR3 nucleotides are TGTGCCACCAGCAGAGTTCAGGGAAACTATGGCTACACCTTC. This encodes CATSRVQGNYGYTF.